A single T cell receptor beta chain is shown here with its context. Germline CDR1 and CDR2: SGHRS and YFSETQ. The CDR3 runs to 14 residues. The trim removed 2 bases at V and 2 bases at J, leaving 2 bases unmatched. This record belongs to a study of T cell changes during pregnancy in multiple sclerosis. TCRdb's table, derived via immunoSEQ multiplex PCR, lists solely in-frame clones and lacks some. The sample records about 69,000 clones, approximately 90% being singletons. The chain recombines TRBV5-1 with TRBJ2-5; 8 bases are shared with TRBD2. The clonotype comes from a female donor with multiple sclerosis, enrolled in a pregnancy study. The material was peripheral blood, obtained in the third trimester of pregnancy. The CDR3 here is CASSFGTRQETQYF. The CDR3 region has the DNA TGCGCCAGCAGCTTCGGGACTAGACAAGAGACCCAGTACTTC.